The clone carrying this T cell receptor beta chain was recorded once. Its antigen is not identified. This specimen belongs to a study of OX40 agonist ivuxolimab in advanced cancers. Exclusion applied to patients with autoimmune disease history or systemic immunosuppression. The study sampled blood at baseline, cycle 4 day 1, and cycle 7 day 1. The germline V gene encodes CDR1 SGHTA and CDR2 FQGNSA. The V end lost 2 bases, the J end lost 4 bases, and 15 bases lay between the germline ends. The CDR3 spans 16 residues. General study results and limits: Among the least clonally expanded were partial responders at 0.1-3.0 mg/kg. Researchers report that CD8+ T cells had, on average, more expanded clones than CD4+.

Using immunoSEQ multiplex PCR, the repertoire was profiled, and TCRdb retains in-frame clones only, with some absent. The sample carries about 34,000 clones, roughly 80% recorded once. The V and J genes are TRBV7-2 and TRBJ1-3; the D gene is possibly TRBD1 (5 bases). The sequence was collected from an adult with an advanced solid tumor such as melanoma, head and neck, liver or kidney cancer. The material sequenced was CD4+ or CD8+ T cells sorted from blood, taken in a trial of the OX40 agonist ivuxolimab. This CDR3 is CASSLSPDSNGNTIYF. The CDR3 nucleotides are TGTGCCAGCAGCTTATCCCCCGACAGTAACGGAAACACCATATATTTT.